These 23 T cell receptor beta chains were all obtained from the same sample, sequenced in a study of technical replicates of blood from a handful of donors. Produced via immunoSEQ multiplex PCR; TCRdb's table is partial and in-frame only. The sample contains around 57,000 clones, more than 95% of which appear only once. The specimen sequenced was T cells isolated from PBMCs. The receptors come from a human donor in good health.

The sample holds one count of this clone. The chain joins TRBV6-5 to TRBJ1-2, with D unclear. There are 13 residues in the CDR3. With 4 bases removed from V and 6 bases from J, the gap between germline ends came to 12 bases. Germline assignment: CDR1 MNHEY and CDR2 SVGAGI. The CDR3 nucleotides read TGTGCCAGCAGTTCCCTAGGTTGGCATGGCTACACCTTC. Amino acids: CASSSLGWHGYTF.

This chain joins TRBV28 and TRBJ1-5, with unresolved D. CDR3 length equals 17 residues. V lost 5 bases, J lost 6 bases, and 23 bases lay in between. CDR1 is MDHEN, CDR2 SYDVKM, per germline. The CDR3 region has the DNA TGTGCCAGCAGTCCCCTAACGGGAGGGTCTCGTGGTCAGCCCCAGCATTTT. It specifies CASSPLTGGSRGQPQHF.

The chain joins TRBV29-1 to TRBJ2-5; 9 bases are a match to TRBD1. The CDR3 length is 14 residues. J was trimmed by 3 bases and V by 6 bases; bases with no gene match: 8. Germline V gene sequence: CDR1 SQVTM, CDR2 ANQGSEA. The CDR3 DNA is TGCAGCGTCGAACCCGGACAGGGGAAAGAGACCCAGTACTTC. It is translated as CSVEPGQGKETQYF.

V and J are TRBV5-5 and TRBJ1-2; 8 bases match TRBD1. This CDR3 spans 13 amino acids. Looked up from germline, CDR1 is SGHKS and CDR2 is YYEKEE (reference sequence). Unmatched junction bases numbered 4, after V lost 4 bases and J lost 5 bases. CDR3 bases: TGTGCCAGCAGCCTATGGACAGGGTATGGCTACACCTTC. This translates into CASSLWTGYGYTF.

The chain carries TRBV6-1 and TRBJ2-1; a weak D match, TRBD1 (5 bases). Looked up from germline, CDR1 is MNHNS and CDR2 is SASEGT. V was pared by 3 bases and J by 9 bases, with 18 bases between. The CDR3 is 15 residues long. CDR3 nucleotides: TGTGCCAGCAGTGACAGGGCCGGATCAGTGGGTGAGCAGTTCTTC. It yields the protein CASSDRAGSVGEQFF.

This clone has only one observation. V usage is TRBV11-2 and J usage is TRBJ1-1; perhaps TRBD1 as D (5 bases). The CDR3 is 13 residues long. Trimming stripped 2 bases from V and 12 bases from J, with 16 bases between. The germline V gene has CDR1 SGHAT and CDR2 FQNNGV. The CDR3 region is CASSLLQVPVPFF. CDR3 nucleotide sequence: TGTGCCAGCAGCTTATTACAGGTGCCGGTGCCTTTCTTT.

V is TRBV6-5 and J is TRBJ2-7; 7 nucleotides agree with TRBD1. V lost 5 bases and J lost 2; bases outside the gene matches: 3. Looked up from germline, CDR1 is MNHEY and CDR2 is SVGAGI. The CDR3 covers 13 residues. The chain's CDR3 is CASSPGTAYEQYF. The CDR3 coding sequence is TGTGCCAGCAGTCCCGGGACAGCCTACGAGCAGTACTTC.

The rearrangement joins TRBV30 to TRBJ2-3; TRBD2 aligns across 10 bases. V was clipped by 0 bases and J by 13 bases; unmatched bases: 13. The CDR3 spans 15 residues. The germline V gene has CDR1 GTSNPN and CDR2 SVGIG (reference sequence). For the CDR3, the DNA is TGTGCCTGGAGTGTAAAATCGAGCGGGGGGGAAGAAAAGTATTTT. It specifies CAWSVKSSGGEEKYF.

The rearrangement links TRBV28 to TRBJ1-2; tentative D call: TRBD1 (5 bases). Trimming removed 1 base at V and 1 base at J, with 19 bases between. The germline gives CDR1 MDHEN, CDR2 SYDVKM. The CDR3 loop spans 18 amino acids. The CDR3 DNA follows: TGTGCCAGCAGTTTATTCAGGGAATATTTGGAGGGTAACTATGGCTACACCTTC. This codes for CASSLFREYLEGNYGYTF.

This clone was observed a single time. V gene TRBV11-3 combines with J gene TRBJ2-5; 10 bases match TRBD2. Trimming cost V 3 bases and J 4 bases; bases outside gene matches: 11. The germline gives CDR1 SGHNT, CDR2 YENEEA. The length of the CDR3 is 17 residues. CDR3 region: CASSFQLAGILLETQYF. CDR3 nucleotide sequence: TGTGCCAGCAGCTTCCAACTAGCGGGAATTCTTTTAGAGACCCAGTACTTC.

This chain uses TRBV15 with TRBJ2-1; TRBD2 matches 8 bases. CDR1 LNHNV and CDR2 YYDKDF come from the germline V gene (reference sequence). The CDR3 contains 15 residues. With V trimmed by 4 bases and J by 3 bases, 5 bases remained unmatched. CDR3 protein: CATSKSGSFYNEQFF. In DNA, the CDR3 is TGTGCCACCAGCAAAAGCGGGAGTTTCTACAATGAGCAGTTCTTC. The whole variable domain, filled in from reference TRBV15 and TRBJ2-1, reads DAMVIQNPRYQVTQFGKPVTLSCSQTLNHNVMYWYQQKSSQAPKLLFHYYDKDFNNEADTPDNFQSRRPNTSFCFLDIRSPGLGDTAMYLCATSKSGSFYNEQFFGPGTRLTVL.

The rearrangement links TRBV4-1 to TRBJ1-2; TRBD1 is a possible D gene (6 bases). The CDR3 sequence is 16 residues long. Trimming shortened V by 1 base and J by 3 bases, and 15 bases separated the two germline ends. Germline V gives CDR1 MGHRA, CDR2 YSYEKL. The CDR3 sequence: CASSQASQGLYYGYTF. CDR3 coding DNA: TGCGCCAGCAGCCAAGCCAGCCAGGGGCTGTACTATGGCTACACCTTC.

The CDR3 DNA reads TGTGCCAGCAGCTTATCTGGGACAGCGGAGACCCAGTACTTC. Protein sequence: CASSLSGTAETQYF. V gene TRBV7-6 combines with J gene TRBJ2-5; TRBD1 aligns across 7 bases. Germline CDR1 is SGHVS and CDR2 is FNYEAQ. The J segment lost 5 bases and the V segment lost 2 bases, leaving 5 bases of the junction unmatched. This CDR3 spans 14 amino acids.

This clone occurred a few times. This chain links TRBV4-1 with TRBJ2-7; 10 positions match TRBD1. Losses at the gene ends were 0 bases for V and 4 bases for J; bases not matched to a gene: 3. Per germline, CDR1 MGHRA and CDR2 YSYEKL. CDR3 length: 15 amino acids. CDR3 nucleotides: TGCGCCAGCAGCCAAGATTCGGGACAGGGGTACGAGCAGTACTTC. Translation: CASSQDSGQGYEQYF.

CDR3: CASSLGRDRERKTGNTIYF. CDR3 in DNA: TGTGCCAGCAGCTTAGGCCGGGACAGGGAACGTAAAACTGGAAACACCATATATTTT. The V and J genes are TRBV7-9 and TRBJ1-3, with 9 bases fitting TRBD1. The germline V gene encodes CDR1 SEHNR and CDR2 FQNEAQ (reference sequence). This CDR3 region has 19 residues. The V and J ends lost 1 base and 2 bases, in that order; junction bases with no gene match: 12.

The J gene is TRBJ2-5, the V gene TRBV18; 7 nucleotides agree with TRBD1. Germline lookup yields CDR1 KGHSH and CDR2 LQKENI. V was pared by 5 bases and J by 5 bases, with 8 bases of the junction left unmatched. This CDR3 has 14 amino acids. The CDR3 loop reads CASSFTGVRETQYF. In nucleotides, the CDR3 is TGTGCCAGCTCATTTACAGGGGTGAGGGAGACCCAGTACTTC.

The DNA for the CDR3 is TGCGCCAGCACTACCGGGGACAGTCAGTTCTTC. Translation gives CASTTGDSQFF. This chain links TRBV10-2 with TRBJ2-1; 7 positions agree with TRBD1. The CDR3 sequence is 11 residues long. Germline-derived CDR1 and CDR2 are WSHSY and SAAADI. With V trimmed by 7 bases and J by 13 bases, 7 bases remained unmatched.

Comment on this clone: The junction departs from germline at one end; a sequencing error may be responsible. This chain links TRBV7-7 with TRBJ2-1; 9 bases align to TRBD2. This CDR3 region has 15 residues. Germline V gene data show CDR1 as SSHAT and CDR2 as FNYEAQ (reference sequence). CDR3 sequence: CASSLGRGGHNEQFF. CDR3 sequence (DNA): TGTGCTAGCAGCTTGGGGCGGGGGGGCCACAATGAGCAGTTCTTC.

V gene TRBV27 combines with J gene TRBJ1-1; D is perhaps TRBD1 (5 bases). Trimming took off 2 bases at V and 4 bases at J, with 11 bases between the two ends. Germline-derived CDR1 and CDR2 are MNHEY and SMNVEV (reference sequence). This CDR3 has 14 amino acids. The CDR3 spells CASSLRGGGTEAFF. The CDR3 DNA follows: TGTGCCAGCAGTTTACGGGGCGGGGGCACTGAAGCTTTCTTT.

About this clone: The same CDR3 is also encoded by other DNA sequences in this sample. The V gene is TRBV29-1, the J gene TRBJ1-1, with a possible D match to TRBD1 (5 bases). Germline values: CDR1 SQVTM, CDR2 ANQGSEA. V was pared by 3 bases and J by 8 bases, with 13 bases between. The CDR3 extends over 12 amino acids. DNA for the CDR3: TGCAGCGTTGATCAGGGCTGGACCGAAGCTTTCTTT. Encoded protein: CSVDQGWTEAFF. The complete variable domain, with remaining parts taken from reference TRBV29-1 and TRBJ1-1, reads SAVISQKPSRDICQRGTSLTIQCQVDSQVTMMFWYRQQPGQSLTLIATANQGSEATYESGFVIDKFPISRPNLTFSTLTVSNMSPEDSSIYLCSVDQGWTEAFFGQGTRLTVV.

J is TRBJ2-4 and V is TRBV6-5; tentatively, D is TRBD1 (6 bases). Germline CDR1 is MNHEY and CDR2 is SVGAGI. V dropped 5 bases and J dropped 1 base, with 9 bases sitting between them. The CDR3 extends over 14 amino acids. CDR3 region: CASSPQGAKNIQYF. CDR3 sequence (DNA): TGTGCCAGCAGTCCCCAGGGGGCCAAAAACATTCAGTACTTC.

The J gene is TRBJ2-7, the V gene TRBV4-1; D is possibly TRBD2 (6 bases). The CDR3 covers 16 residues. Germline lookup yields CDR1 MGHRA and CDR2 YSYEKL. The V gene lost 0 bases and the J gene lost 7 bases, with 19 bases spanning the gap. In DNA, the CDR3 is TGCGCCAGCAGCCAAGATCGTGCGCGGGGTGGAGGGGAGCAGTACTTC. As protein: CASSQDRARGGGEQYF.

This chain connects TRBV28 to TRBJ2-7, with TRBD2 matching over 13 bases. The germline V gene has CDR1 MDHEN and CDR2 SYDVKM. V was pared by 4 bases and J by 3 bases, with 6 bases of the junction left unmatched. The length of the CDR3 is 16 residues. CDR3 DNA: TGTGCCAGCAGTTCCGGGACTAGCGGGACCCACTACGAGCAGTACTTC. Its translation: CASSSGTSGTHYEQYF. Based on the CDR3 plus reference TRBV28 and TRBJ2-7, the full variable domain is DVKVTQSSRYLVKRTGEKVFLECVQDMDHENMFWYRQDPGLGLRLIYFSYDVKMKEKGDIPEGYSVSREKKERFSLILESASTNQTSMYLCASSSGTSGTHYEQYFGPGTRLTVT.